This T cell receptor (beta chain) was captured by sequencing in a study of a mutant IDH1 vaccine in newly diagnosed glioma. Study at large: Treated patients had a mean age of 40.4 years and an approximately 62% male, approximately 38% female split. Earlier treatment was radiotherapy, temozolomide, or both, with most getting both.

Of note for this clone: The antigen is unknown.

TCRdb keeps only in-frame clones here, not all; method: immunoSEQ multiplex PCR. Among roughly 52,000 clones, 75% to 85% were seen once, and the ten largest hold 9.5% to 15%. Time point noted: week 35, safety follow-up. Vaccination comprised doses that each held 300 ug of mutant IDH1 20-mer peptide, plus topical imiquimod. The germline V gene encodes CDR1 WSHSY and CDR2 SAAADI. The CDR3 has 18 residues. J lost 9 bases, V lost 3 bases, and 18 bases had no gene match. The clonotype was recovered from a man aged 40-50 years with glioma. This chain uses TRBV10-2 with TRBJ1-5; 9 bases match TRBD1. The sequencing here drew on PBMCs, taken from a glioma patient whose treatment included an IDH1 peptide vaccine. The CDR3 here is CASSEWTGAALRLGPQHF. CDR3 nucleotides: TGCGCCAGCAGTGAATGGACAGGGGCCGCCCTTAGGCTCGGGCCCCAGCATTTT.